The entry below gives a single T cell receptor (beta chain) sequence along with its context. What it binds is not known. The sample originates from a study of cytomegalovirus exposure and HLA in healthy donors. Overall study: Earlier work reported 100 million to 130 million unique TCR beta sequences from 150 million to 200 million T cells. The study's findings and limits: Follow-up analysis seemed to connect common viral pathogens with several of the most significant clusters identified.

It was with 60 Vbeta and 13 Jbeta primers that the PCR ran. Produced via immunoSEQ multiplex PCR; TCRdb's table is partial and in-frame only. The data contain over 85,000 clones, 75% to 80% of them singletons. The germline V gene encodes CDR1 SQVTM and CDR2 ANQGSEA. This CDR3 is 12 amino acids long. V lost 7 bases, J lost 7 bases, and 16 bases lay in between. The receptor's source is a woman under 40 in good health and CMV-seronegative. The sequenced material came from PBMCs. J is TRBJ1-2 and V is TRBV29-1, with D unclear. CDR3 coding DNA: TGCAGCGACGAGCGGGGAAGCGGTGGCTACACCTTC. This codes for CSDERGSGGYTF.